This T cell receptor beta chain was found in a study of tumor-infiltrating lymphocytes in primary liver carcinoma. Synthesis of TCR beta cDNA was carried out from approximately 470 ng total RNA with a constant-region primer. Employing slightly modified ARM-PCR, three nested multiplex PCR rounds were run, and these gave rise to the TCR beta libraries. TCRdb passed the multiplex PCR reads through MiXCR, listing each CDR3 protein once. This sample has tens of thousands of distinct CDR3 sequences, with approximately 77% found just once. Whole-study results and caveats: Tumors significantly exceeded blood in top-250-clone fraction (p = 0.039).

Concerning this clonotype: Its specificity is unknown. A read error may produce the germline difference seen at one junction end.

Investigators took RNA and DNA out together from roughly 21-30 mg of unsorted bulk tissue. Sampling targeted five separate regions of each tumor, which included the tumor centre. Sequencing was carried out using liver tumor tissue from sampling region 1. Specified subset: tumor region T1, superior pole. The receptor was isolated from a man in his forties or fifties with primary liver carcinoma and hepatitis B virus infection.

CDR3 loop: CASSLAGLSYSEQFF. DNA of the CDR3: TGTGCCAGCAGTTTAGCGGGGCTCTCCTACAGTGAGCAGTTCTTC. This chain uses TRBV11-2 with TRBJ2-1; TRBD2 matches at 8 bases. Germline V gene data show CDR1 as SGHAT and CDR2 as FQNNGV. The CDR3 is 15 amino acids.